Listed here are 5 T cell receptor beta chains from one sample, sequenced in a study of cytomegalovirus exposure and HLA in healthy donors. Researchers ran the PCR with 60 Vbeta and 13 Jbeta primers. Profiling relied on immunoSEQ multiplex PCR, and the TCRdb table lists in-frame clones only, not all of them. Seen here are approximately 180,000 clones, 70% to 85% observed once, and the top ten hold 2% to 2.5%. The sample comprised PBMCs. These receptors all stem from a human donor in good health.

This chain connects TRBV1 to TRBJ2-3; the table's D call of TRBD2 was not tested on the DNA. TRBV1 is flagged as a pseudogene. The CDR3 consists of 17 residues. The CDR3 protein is CTSSQPTGDLNTDTQYF. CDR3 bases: TGCACCAGCAGCCAACCCACCGGGGACTTGAACACAGATACGCAGTATTTT.

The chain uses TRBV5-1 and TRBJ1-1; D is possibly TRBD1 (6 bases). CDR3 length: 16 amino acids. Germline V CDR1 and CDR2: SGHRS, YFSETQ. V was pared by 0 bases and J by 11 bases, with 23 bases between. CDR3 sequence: CASSLVRGIQVPDAFF. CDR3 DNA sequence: TGCGCCAGCAGCTTGGTCAGGGGAATACAGGTTCCCGACGCTTTCTTT.

DNA of the CDR3: TGTGCCAGCAGTGACAGTAGCGGGGGGCCCAAGCAGTTCTTC. Its translation: CASSDSSGGPKQFF. The chain employs TRBV6-4 and TRBJ2-1; 10 bases fit TRBD2. There are 14 residues in the CDR3. V dropped 2 bases and J dropped 11; count of bases not matched to a gene: 6. Germline V CDR1 and CDR2: MRHNA, SNTAGT.

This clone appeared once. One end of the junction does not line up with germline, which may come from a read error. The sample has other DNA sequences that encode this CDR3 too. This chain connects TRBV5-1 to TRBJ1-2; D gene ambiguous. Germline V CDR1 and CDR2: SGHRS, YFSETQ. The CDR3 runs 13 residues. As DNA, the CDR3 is TGCGCCAGCAGCTTCGGTCAGGACTACGGCTACACCTTC. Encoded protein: CASSFGQDYGYTF.

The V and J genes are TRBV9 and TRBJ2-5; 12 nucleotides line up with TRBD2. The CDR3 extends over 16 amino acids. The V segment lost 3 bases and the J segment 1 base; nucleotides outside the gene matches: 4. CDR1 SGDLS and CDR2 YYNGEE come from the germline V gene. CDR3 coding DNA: TGTGCCAGCAGCGCCCTAGCGGGGGGGCCCCAAGAGACCCAGTACTTC. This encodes CASSALAGGPQETQYF.